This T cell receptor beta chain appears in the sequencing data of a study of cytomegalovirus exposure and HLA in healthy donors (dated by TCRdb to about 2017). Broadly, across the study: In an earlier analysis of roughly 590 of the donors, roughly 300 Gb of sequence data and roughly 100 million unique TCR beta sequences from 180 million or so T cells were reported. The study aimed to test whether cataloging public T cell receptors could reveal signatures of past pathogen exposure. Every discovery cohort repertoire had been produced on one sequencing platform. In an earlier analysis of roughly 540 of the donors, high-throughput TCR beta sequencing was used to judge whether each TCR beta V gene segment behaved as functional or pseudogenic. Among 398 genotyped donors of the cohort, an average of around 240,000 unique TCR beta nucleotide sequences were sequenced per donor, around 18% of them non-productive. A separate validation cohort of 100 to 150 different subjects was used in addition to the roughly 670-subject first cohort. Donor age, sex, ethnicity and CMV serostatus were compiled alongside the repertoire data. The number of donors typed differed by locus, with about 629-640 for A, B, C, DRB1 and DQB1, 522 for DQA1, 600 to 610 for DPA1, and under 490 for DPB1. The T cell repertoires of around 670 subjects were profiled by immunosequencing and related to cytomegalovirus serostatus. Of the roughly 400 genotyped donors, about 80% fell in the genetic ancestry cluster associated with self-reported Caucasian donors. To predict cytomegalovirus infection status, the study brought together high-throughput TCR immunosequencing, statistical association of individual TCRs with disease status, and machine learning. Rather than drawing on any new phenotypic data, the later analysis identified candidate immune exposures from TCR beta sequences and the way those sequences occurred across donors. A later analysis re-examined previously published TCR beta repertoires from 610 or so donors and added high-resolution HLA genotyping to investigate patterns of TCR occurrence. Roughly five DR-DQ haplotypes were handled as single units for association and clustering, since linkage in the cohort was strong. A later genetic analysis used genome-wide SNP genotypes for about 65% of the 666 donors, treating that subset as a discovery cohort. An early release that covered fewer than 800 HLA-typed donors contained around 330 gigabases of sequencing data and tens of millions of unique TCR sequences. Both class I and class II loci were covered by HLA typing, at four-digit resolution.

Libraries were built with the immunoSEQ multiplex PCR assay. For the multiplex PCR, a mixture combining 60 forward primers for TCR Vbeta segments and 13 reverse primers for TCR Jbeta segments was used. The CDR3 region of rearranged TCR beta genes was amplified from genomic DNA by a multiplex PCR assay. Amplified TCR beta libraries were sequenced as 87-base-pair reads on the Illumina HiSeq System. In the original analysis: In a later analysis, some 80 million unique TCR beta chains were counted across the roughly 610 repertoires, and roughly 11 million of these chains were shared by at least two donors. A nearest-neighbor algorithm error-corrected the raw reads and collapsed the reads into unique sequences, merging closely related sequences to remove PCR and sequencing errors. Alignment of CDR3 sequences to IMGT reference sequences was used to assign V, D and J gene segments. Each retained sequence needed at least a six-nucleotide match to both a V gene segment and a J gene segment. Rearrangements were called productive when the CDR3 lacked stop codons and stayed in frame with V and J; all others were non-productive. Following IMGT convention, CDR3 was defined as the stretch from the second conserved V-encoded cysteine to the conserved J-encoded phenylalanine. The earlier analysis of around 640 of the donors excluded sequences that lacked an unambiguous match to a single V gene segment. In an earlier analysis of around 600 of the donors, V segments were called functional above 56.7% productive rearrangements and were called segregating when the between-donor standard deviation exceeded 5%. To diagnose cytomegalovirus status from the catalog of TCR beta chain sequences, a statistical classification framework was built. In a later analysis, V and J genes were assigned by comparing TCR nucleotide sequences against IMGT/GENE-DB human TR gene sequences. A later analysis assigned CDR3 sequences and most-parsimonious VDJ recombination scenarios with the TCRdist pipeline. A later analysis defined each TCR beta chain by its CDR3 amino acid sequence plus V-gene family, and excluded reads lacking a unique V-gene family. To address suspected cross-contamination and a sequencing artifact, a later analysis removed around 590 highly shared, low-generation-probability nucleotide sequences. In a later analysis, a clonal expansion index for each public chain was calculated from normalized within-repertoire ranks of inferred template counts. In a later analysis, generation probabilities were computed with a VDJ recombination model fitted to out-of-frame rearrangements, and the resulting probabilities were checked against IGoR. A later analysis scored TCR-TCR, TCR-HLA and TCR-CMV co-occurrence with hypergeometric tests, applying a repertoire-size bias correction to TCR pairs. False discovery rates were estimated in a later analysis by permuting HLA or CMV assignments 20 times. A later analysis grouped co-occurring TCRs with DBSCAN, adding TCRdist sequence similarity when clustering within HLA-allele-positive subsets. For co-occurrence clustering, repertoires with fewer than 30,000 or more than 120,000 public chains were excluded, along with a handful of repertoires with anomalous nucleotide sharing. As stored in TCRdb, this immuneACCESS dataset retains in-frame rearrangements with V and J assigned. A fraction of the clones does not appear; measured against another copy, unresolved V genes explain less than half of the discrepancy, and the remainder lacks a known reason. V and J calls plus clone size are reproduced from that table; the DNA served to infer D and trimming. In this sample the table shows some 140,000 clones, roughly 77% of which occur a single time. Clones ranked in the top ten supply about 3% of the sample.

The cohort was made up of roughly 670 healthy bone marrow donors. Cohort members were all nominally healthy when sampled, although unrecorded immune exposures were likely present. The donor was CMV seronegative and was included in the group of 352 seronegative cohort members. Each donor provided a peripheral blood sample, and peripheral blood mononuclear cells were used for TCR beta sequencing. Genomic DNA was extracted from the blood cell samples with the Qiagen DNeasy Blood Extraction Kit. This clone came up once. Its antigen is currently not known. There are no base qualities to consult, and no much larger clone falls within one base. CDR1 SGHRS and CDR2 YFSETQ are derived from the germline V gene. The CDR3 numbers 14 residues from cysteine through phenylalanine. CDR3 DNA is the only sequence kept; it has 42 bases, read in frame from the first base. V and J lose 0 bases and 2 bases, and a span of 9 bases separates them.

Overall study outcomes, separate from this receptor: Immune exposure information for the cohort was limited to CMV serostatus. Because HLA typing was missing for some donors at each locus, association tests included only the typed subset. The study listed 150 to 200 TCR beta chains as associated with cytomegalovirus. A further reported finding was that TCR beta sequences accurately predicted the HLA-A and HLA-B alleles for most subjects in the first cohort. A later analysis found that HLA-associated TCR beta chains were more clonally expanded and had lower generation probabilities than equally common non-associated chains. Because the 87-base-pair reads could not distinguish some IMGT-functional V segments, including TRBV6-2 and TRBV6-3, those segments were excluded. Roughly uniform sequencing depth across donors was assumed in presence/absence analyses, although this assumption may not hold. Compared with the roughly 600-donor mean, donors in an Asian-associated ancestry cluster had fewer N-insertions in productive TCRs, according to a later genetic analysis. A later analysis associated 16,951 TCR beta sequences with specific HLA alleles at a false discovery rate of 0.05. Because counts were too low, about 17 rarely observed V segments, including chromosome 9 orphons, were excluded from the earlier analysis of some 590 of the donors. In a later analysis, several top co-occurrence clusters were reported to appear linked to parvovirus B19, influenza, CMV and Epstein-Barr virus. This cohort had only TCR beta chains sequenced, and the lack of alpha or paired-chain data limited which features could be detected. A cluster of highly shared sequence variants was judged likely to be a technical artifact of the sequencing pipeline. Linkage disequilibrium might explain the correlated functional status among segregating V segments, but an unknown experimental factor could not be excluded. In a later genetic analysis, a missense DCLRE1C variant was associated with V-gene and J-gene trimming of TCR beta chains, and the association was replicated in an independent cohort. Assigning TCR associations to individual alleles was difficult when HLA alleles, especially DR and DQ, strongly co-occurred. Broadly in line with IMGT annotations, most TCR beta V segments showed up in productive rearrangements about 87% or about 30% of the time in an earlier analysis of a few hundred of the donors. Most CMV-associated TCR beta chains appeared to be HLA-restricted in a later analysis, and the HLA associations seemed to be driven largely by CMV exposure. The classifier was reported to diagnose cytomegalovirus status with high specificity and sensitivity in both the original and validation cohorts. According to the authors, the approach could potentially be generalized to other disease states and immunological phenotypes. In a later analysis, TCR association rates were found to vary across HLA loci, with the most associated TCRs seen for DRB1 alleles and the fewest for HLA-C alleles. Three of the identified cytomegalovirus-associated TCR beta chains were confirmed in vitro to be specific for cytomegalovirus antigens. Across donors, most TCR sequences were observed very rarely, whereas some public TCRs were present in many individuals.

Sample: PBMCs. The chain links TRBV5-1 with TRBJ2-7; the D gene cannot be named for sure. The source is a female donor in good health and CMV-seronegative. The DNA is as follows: TGCGCCAGCAGCTTGGGCCACTCTGCCTACGAGCAGTACTTC. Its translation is CASSLGHSAYEQYF. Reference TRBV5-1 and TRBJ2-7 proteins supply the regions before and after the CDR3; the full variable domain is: KAGVTQTPRYLIKTRGQQVTLSCSPISGHRSVSWYQQTPGQGLQFLFEYFSETQRNKGNFPGRFSGRQFSNSRSEMNVSTLELGDSALYLCASSLGHSAYEQYFGPGTRLTVT.